This TCR beta chain was identified during a study of T cells in Graves' hyperthyroidism and ophthalmopathy. The source material, RNA transcripts, was used to amplify TCR beta CDR3 regions. A first-round RT-PCR of the TCR CDR3 used the HTBI primer set. TCRdb re-called the multiplex PCR reads through MiXCR, storing one row per CDR3 protein. This table has roughly 510,000 distinct CDR3 sequences, around 43% appearing once. General study points: Most clonotypes that expanded in the thyroid above 0.001 also showed up in blood. In validation, the model predicted ophthalmopathy. These predictions came a median approximately six months before onset. From stable hyperthyroidism, ophthalmopathy was set apart by a 13 V-J model.

This clonotype has only a few counts. What it binds is unknown. A clone one base away is much larger, so this may be a read error. Trimming removed 0 bases from V and 9 bases from J, with 13 bases in between. The germline gives CDR1 SGHRS, CDR2 YFSETQ. The CDR3 spans 14 residues. This chain uses TRBV5-1 with TRBJ1-5; no definite D call. The sequencing sample was made of peripheral blood or thyroid tissue (not recorded which). This receptor was obtained from an adult woman with Graves' disease, either hyperthyroidism or ophthalmopathy (not recorded which). The DNA for the CDR3 is TGCGCCAGCAGCTTGGGTGGCGATGGTCGGCCCCAGCATTTT. This gives the protein CASSLGGDGRPQHF.